The 32 T cell receptor beta chains listed next were all sequenced from one sample in a study of response to subunit inactivated influenza vaccine. Using its own MiXCR run on the RT-PCR reads, TCRdb lists one record per CDR3 protein. The sample has over 800,000 distinct CDR3 sequences; roughly 20% are singletons. The sample in question was PBMCs from blood, obtained roughly 5 days after vaccination. These TCRs come from a man aged 45-65 years who received an inactivated influenza vaccine.

This clonotype came up once. The CDR3 reads CSAGGTGRDTQYF. The CDR3 nucleotides are TGCAGTGCAGGGGGGACAGGGAGAGATACGCAGTATTTT. The chain carries TRBV20-1 and TRBJ2-3; TRBD1 matches at 9 bases. This CDR3 has 13 residues. Germline values: CDR1 DFQATT, CDR2 SNEGSKA (reference sequence). After removal of 6 bases from V and 5 bases from J, the junction contained 6 bases not matched to a gene.

The genes are TRBV7-2 and TRBJ2-7; D perhaps matches TRBD2 (5 bases). Deletions cut 4 bases from V and 4 bases from J, with 17 bases between. Germline values: CDR1 SGHTA, CDR2 FQGNSA. This CDR3 comprises 15 residues. The CDR3 protein is CASSSRVNQGYEQYF. The CDR3 bases are TGTGCCAGCAGCTCGAGGGTAAATCAAGGGTACGAGCAGTACTTC.

Regarding this clonotype: The junction does not match germline at one end; this may be a read error. V is TRBV7-2 and J is TRBJ2-2; D is undetermined. Germline lookup yields CDR1 SGHTA and CDR2 FQGNSA. CDR3 length: 13 amino acids. CDR3 amino acids: CATSRLRTGELFF. The CDR3 DNA follows: TGTGCCACCAGCCGACTCCGCACCGGGGAGCTGTTTTTT.

The table lists this clonotype with a few counts. The chain links TRBV7-6 to TRBJ2-1; TRBD2 matches at 11 bases. V was pared by 2 bases and J by 10 bases, with 16 bases of the junction left unmatched. CDR3 size: 18 residues. Germline V gene lookup returns CDR1 SGHVS and CDR2 FNYEAQ. CDR3 sequence reads: CASSLFHPGLAAEEEQFF. The CDR3 DNA follows: TGTGCCAGCAGCTTATTCCACCCGGGACTAGCGGCCGAAGAGGAGCAGTTCTTC.

This chain uses TRBV15 with TRBJ2-1; D remains unclear. This CDR3 has 16 amino acids. Trimming shortened V by 0 bases and J by 4 bases, and 13 bases separated the two germline ends. Germline loops: CDR1 LNHNV, CDR2 YYDKDF (reference sequence). The CDR3 here is CATSRDHAGGYNEQFF. DNA for the CDR3: TGTGCCACCAGCAGAGATCATGCAGGCGGATACAATGAGCAGTTCTTC.

Note on this clonotype: A junction end diverges from the germline sequence, so it may reflect a read error. The chain couples TRBV18 to TRBJ2-1; the match to TRBD1 covers 10 bases. The CDR3 covers 14 residues. Looked up from germline, CDR1 is KGHSH and CDR2 is LQKENI. CDR3 loop: CASSRQGAYDEQFF. The CDR3 DNA sequence: TGTGCCAGCTCACGACAGGGGGCCTACGATGAGCAGTTCTTC.

CDR3 sequence reads: CASSLRAGGWGYGYTF. The CDR3 DNA reads as TGTGCCAGCAGCCTCCGGGCAGGGGGCTGGGGCTATGGCTACACCTTC. This sequence joins TRBV27 and TRBJ1-2, with 8 bases that match TRBD1. The CDR3 runs to 16 residues. Germline V gene data show CDR1 as MNHEY and CDR2 as SMNVEV (reference sequence). V gave up 6 bases and J gave up 4 bases; unmatched junction bases: 13.

The chain combines TRBV11-2 with TRBJ2-1; D uncertain. The V gene's germline CDR1 is SGHAT and CDR2 FQNNGV. With 0 bases removed from V and 5 bases from J, the gap between germline ends came to 14 bases. CDR3 size: 16 residues. CDR3 sequence: CASSLEPLSYDNEQFF. CDR3 in DNA: TGTGCCAGCAGCTTAGAACCACTTAGTTACGACAATGAGCAGTTCTTC.

V and J are TRBV7-9 and TRBJ1-1; 10 bases are a match to TRBD1. J lost 4 bases, V lost 1 base, and 6 bases had no gene match. The length of the CDR3 is 16 residues. Germline V CDR1 and CDR2: SEHNR, FQNEAQ (reference sequence). The CDR3 reads CASSLGRDRGFTEAFF. For the CDR3, the DNA is TGTGCCAGCAGCTTAGGGAGGGACAGGGGATTCACTGAAGCTTTCTTT.

There are a few counts of this clonotype. The chain couples TRBV12-5 to TRBJ2-3, with D possibly matching TRBD1 (6 bases). V lost 4 bases, J lost 2 bases, and 13 bases lay in between. Germline CDR1 is LGHNT and CDR2 is FRNRAP. This CDR3 has 15 amino acids. The CDR3 protein is CASGSGQTFTDTQYF. The DNA of the CDR3 is TGTGCTAGTGGTTCGGGACAAACGTTCACAGATACGCAGTATTTT.

Only a few counts were recorded for this clonotype. The rearrangement joins TRBV20-1 to TRBJ1-2, with D possibly matching TRBD1 (5 bases). Trimming stripped 4 bases from V and 6 bases from J, with 18 bases between. Germline CDR1 and CDR2: DFQATT and SNEGSKA (reference sequence). The CDR3 spans 14 residues. Written as DNA, the CDR3 is TGCAGTGCTACCATAACCCGGACAACCGATGGCTACACCTTC. Its protein product is CSATITRTTDGYTF.

The chain joins TRBV11-1 to TRBJ2-2, with 9 nucleotides matching TRBD1. Per the germline V gene, CDR1 is SGHAT and CDR2 is FQDESV (reference sequence). This CDR3 spans 19 amino acids. V was clipped by 0 bases and J by 5 bases; unmatched bases: 13. The CDR3 region has the DNA TGTGCCAGCAGCTTAGCCCGGACAGGGGCGTTAGGAAGGACCGGGGAGCTGTTTTTT. Protein sequence: CASSLARTGALGRTGELFF.

This clonotype was counted ten times or more. V and J are TRBV7-2 and TRBJ2-3; no clear D. This CDR3 region has 11 residues. The ends were cut back, 5 bases at V and 4 bases at J, with 4 bases in the middle. Germline CDR1 SGHTA, CDR2 FQGNSA. DNA of the CDR3: TGTGCCAGCAGCCAACCAGATACGCAGTATTTT. This translates into CASSQPDTQYF. Based on the CDR3 plus reference TRBV7-2 and TRBJ2-3, the full variable domain is GAGVSQSPSNKVTEKGKDVELRCDPISGHTALYWYRQSLGQGLEFLIYFQGNSAPDKSGLPSDRFSAERTGGSVSTLTIQRTQQEDSAVYLCASSQPDTQYFGPGTRLTVL.

CDR3 loop: CASSPRELLNNEQFF. For the CDR3, the DNA is TGTGCCAGCAGCCCCCGGGAACTCTTGAACAATGAGCAGTTCTTC. The chain carries TRBV14 and TRBJ2-1, with a tentative D call TRBD2 (5 bases). Per the germline V gene, CDR1 is SGHDN and CDR2 is FVKESK. The CDR3 extends over 15 amino acids. Trimming took off 4 bases at V and 5 bases at J, with 15 bases between the two ends.

The chain uses TRBV12-3 or TRBV12-4 and TRBJ1-5, with D maybe TRBD1 (6 bases). V lost 1 base to trimming and J lost 5 bases, with 12 bases between them. This CDR3 is built from 15 residues. CDR3 sequence: CASSLVSGGDQPQHF. The DNA for the CDR3 is TGTGCCAGCAGTTTAGTTAGCGGGGGCGATCAGCCCCAGCATTTT.

The genes are TRBV7-9 and TRBJ1-5; 8 positions match TRBD1. V trimming: 5 bases; J trimming: 1 base; junction bases outside the gene matches: 4. This CDR3 has 15 residues. Germline CDR1 and CDR2: SEHNR and FQNEAQ (reference sequence). This CDR3 is CASSPGGESNQPQHF. The CDR3 bases are TGTGCCAGCAGCCCAGGGGGCGAAAGCAATCAGCCCCAGCATTTT.

This clonotype was seen more than once but under ten times. The CDR3 loop is CASRADTATSPLHF. DNA of the CDR3: TGTGCCAGCAGGGCCGACACGGCTACCTCACCCCTCCACTTT. The chain combines TRBV6-1 with TRBJ1-6; D unclear. Germline V CDR1 and CDR2: MNHNS, SASEGT. This CDR3 contains 14 residues. V lost 6 bases and J lost 10, with 16 bases in between.

V gene TRBV11-1 combines with J gene TRBJ2-2; 8 bases line up with TRBD1. CDR3 size: 14 residues. Germline V gene lookup returns CDR1 SGHAT and CDR2 FQDESV (reference sequence). Germline trimming cut 10 bases from V and 6 bases from J; bases unmatched to any gene: 10. The CDR3 reads CATSPTGDPGELFF. The CDR3, as DNA: TGTGCCACCTCCCCGACAGGGGACCCCGGGGAGCTGTTTTTT.

The V and J genes are TRBV9 and TRBJ2-4, with 7 bases that match TRBD2. The CDR3 totals 15 residues. Trimming cost V 4 bases and J 5 bases; bases outside gene matches: 9. Germline V gene lookup returns CDR1 SGDLS and CDR2 YYNGEE. CDR3 protein: CASSRAPSGENIQYF. CDR3 nucleotide sequence: TGTGCCAGCAGCCGGGCCCCTAGCGGAGAAAACATTCAGTACTTC.

The chain couples TRBV12-3 or TRBV12-4 to TRBJ1-1; 8 bases fit TRBD1. The V gene end was trimmed by 10 bases and the J gene end by 7 bases; junction bases not matched to a gene: 8. CDR3 size: 12 residues. CDR3 loop: CATRQGAGEAFF. The CDR3, as DNA: TGTGCCACGAGGCAGGGGGCAGGTGAAGCTTTCTTT.

CDR3 nucleotides: TGTGCCAGCAGTGACGAGGGGGGGGCCAAAAACATTCAGTACTTC. Protein: CASSDEGGAKNIQYF. The rearrangement links TRBV2 to TRBJ2-4; possible D gene TRBD2, 7 bases. The length of the CDR3 is 15 residues. Per germline, CDR1 SNHLY and CDR2 FYNNEI. Between the trimmed V and J ends, which lost 3 bases and 1 base, there was a span of 10 bases. The variable domain in full, completed from reference TRBV2 and TRBJ2-4, reads EPEVTQTPSHQVTQMGQEVILRCVPISNHLYFYWYRQILGQKVEFLVSFYNNEISEKSEIFDDQFSVERPDGSNFTLKIRSTKLEDSAMYFCASSDEGGAKNIQYFGAGTRLSVL.

This chain uses TRBV7-2 with TRBJ2-7, with D perhaps matching TRBD2 (6 bases). CDR3 size: 13 residues. Trimming pared 1 base from V and 6 bases from J, leaving 10 bases between. Germline V gives CDR1 SGHTA, CDR2 FQGNSA. The CDR3 sequence: CASSLGLVSEQYF. For the CDR3, the DNA is TGTGCCAGCAGCTTAGGACTAGTTTCCGAGCAGTACTTC.

This clonotype was recorded a few times. This chain links TRBV28 with TRBJ2-4; weak D call: TRBD2 (5 bases). Trimming removed 2 bases from V and 4 bases from J, with 15 bases in between. The germline V gene encodes CDR1 MDHEN and CDR2 SYDVKM. This CDR3 region has 16 residues. CDR3 bases: TGTGCCAGCAGTTTACCCACCCGGACTGGGAAAAACATTCAGTACTTC. Amino acids: CASSLPTRTGKNIQYF.

This clonotype was found a few times. This chain joins TRBV4-1 and TRBJ1-4; 7 positions agree with TRBD1. The CDR3 totals 16 residues. Germline V gene sequence: CDR1 MGHRA, CDR2 YSYEKL. V lost 1 base to trimming and J lost 3 bases; unmatched junction nucleotides: 5. The CDR3 nucleotides read TGCGCCAGCAGCCAAGCTATCGGGACAGCTAATGAAAAACTGTTTTTT. Residues: CASSQAIGTANEKLFF.

This clonotype was counted only a few times. The rearrangement links TRBV5-1 to TRBJ2-2; the match to TRBD1 covers 9 bases. There are 15 residues in the CDR3. The V gene's germline CDR1 is SGHRS and CDR2 YFSETQ. With 0 bases clipped from V and 7 bases from J, the junction kept 4 bases outside the gene matches. The CDR3 DNA is TGCGCCAGCAGCTTGGGACGGACAGGGGACGGGGAGCTGTTTTTT. It encodes CASSLGRTGDGELFF.

This sequence joins TRBV2 and TRBJ2-3; the D gene is possibly TRBD2 (5 bases). Per the germline V gene, CDR1 is SNHLY and CDR2 is FYNNEI. Trimming took 8 bases from V and 0 from J, leaving 15 bases between them. The CDR3 is 15 residues long. The CDR3 nucleotides are TGTGCCAGCGGAGGTCCCAACCGGAGCACAGATACGCAGTATTTT. This translates into CASGGPNRSTDTQYF.

This clonotype was recorded a few times. The rearrangement links TRBV10-3 to TRBJ2-1, with D possibly being TRBD2 (6 bases). Germline V gene sequence: CDR1 ENHRY, CDR2 SYGVKD. The CDR3 is 14 residues long. Trimming took off 7 bases at V and 7 bases at J, with 17 bases between the two ends. For the CDR3, the DNA is TGTGCCATCACCTCGGGAGTAAGGGAAAATGAGCAGTTCTTC. Its protein product is CAITSGVRENEQFF.

This clonotype has more than one count but fewer than ten. V gene TRBV6-1 combines with J gene TRBJ1-1; 7 bases are a match to TRBD1. Germline lookup yields CDR1 MNHNS and CDR2 SASEGT. Trimming removed 5 bases from V and 3 bases from J; junction bases left unmatched: 9. The CDR3 runs 15 residues. DNA for the CDR3: TGTGCCAGCAGTCCCCGGGAGGGGGCTTACACTGAAGCTTTCTTT. Translated: CASSPREGAYTEAFF.

This clonotype was observed a handful of times. V and J are TRBV7-2 and TRBJ1-5, with 7 bases that match TRBD1. The CDR3 runs 14 residues. Germline CDR1 SGHTA, CDR2 FQGNSA. Unmatched junction bases numbered 6, after V lost 5 bases and J lost 5 bases. CDR3: CASSQRQGDQPQHF. The CDR3 coding sequence is TGTGCCAGCAGCCAAAGACAGGGAGATCAGCCCCAGCATTTT.

This chain uses TRBV20-1 with TRBJ2-1; 13 nucleotides align to TRBD2. CDR1 and CDR2 from the germline V gene are DFQATT and SNEGSKA (reference sequence). The J segment lost 8 bases and the V segment lost 5 bases, leaving 9 bases of the junction unmatched. CDR3 length: 15 residues. In DNA, the CDR3 is TGCAGTGCTCCCCGGACTAGCGGGAGTCCTGATGAGCAGTTCTTC. It encodes CSAPRTSGSPDEQFF.

This rearrangement joins TRBV3-1 to TRBJ2-5, with unresolved D. There are 12 residues in the CDR3. Per germline, CDR1 LGHDT and CDR2 YNNKEL (reference sequence). Trimming left V 3 bases short and J 7 bases short, with 9 bases between. Here the CDR3 reads CASSHSRGTQYF. CDR3 in DNA: TGTGCCAGCAGCCATTCTCGTGGGACCCAGTACTTC.

Comments on this clonotype: A much larger clone differs from this one at a single base, so this may be a read error. The CDR3 reads CASRATGGGGNTMYF. CDR3 coding DNA: TGTGCCAGCAGAGCGACAGGCGGCGGTGGAAACACCATGTATTTT. This sequence joins TRBV6-2 or TRBV6-3 and TRBJ1-3, with D possibly being TRBD1 (6 bases). Germline CDR1 reads MNHEY; CDR2 reads SVGEGT. The CDR3 is made up of 15 amino acids.